This T cell receptor (beta chain) originates from a study of blood T cell repertoires in COVID-19. Study-level information: COVID-19 samples from acute and convalescent phases originated in the United States, Italy and Spain. PBMCs, B-cell-depleted T cells, or T cells were the source of the cDNA or gDNA that made up the material.

The CDR3 sequence is 17 residues long. The V gene's germline CDR1 is SGHRS and CDR2 YFSETQ. Trimming removed 4 bases from V and 4 bases from J; junction bases left unmatched: 12. The authors' processing: The assay estimated nucleated cells by amplifying reference gene primers. Sequencing was performed with immunoSEQ multiplex PCR; in TCRdb, only in-frame clones are kept and a portion is missing. That table furnishes V, J and clone size, whereas the DNA furnished D and trimming. The sample lists about 150,000 clones; 84% were seen once. Sequencing input: peripheral blood. This TCR was recovered from a human donor in a cohort sampled during active COVID-19. V is TRBV5-1 and J is TRBJ1-2; TRBD1 matches at 11 bases. CDR3 sequence: CASSPQGQGAGSYGYTF. Here the CDR3 DNA reads TGCGCCAGCAGCCCTCAAGGACAGGGGGCAGGAAGCTATGGCTACACCTTC.